The rows below give T cell receptor beta chains drawn from one sample of a study of shared clonotypes between healthy human individuals. This table comes from immunoSEQ multiplex PCR, and its TCRdb copy is limited to in-frame clones, with some not included. There are fewer than 600,000 clones in the sample; around 80% occur only once, and around 12% lies in the top ten. Sequenced: PBMCs. The receptors here all came from a middle-aged woman in good health. Some clones in this sample may be carry-over from other donors' samples. Each CDR3 is given with its conserved first and last residue. D genes are given only for firm matches. Part of the rows lack a size; the others show once, few, many or a class for expanded clones.

cdr3_nt cdr3_aa clone_size v_call cdr3_length j_call d_call
TGTGCCAGCTCACCACGATCGAGGGGGCGGGACACTGAAGCTTTCTTT CASSPRSRGRDTEAFF many TRBV18 16 TRBJ1-1 TRBD1
TGTGCCAGCATCCCCGGGACAGGGGCCAACGAGCAGTACTTC CASIPGTGANEQYF - TRBV6-1 14 TRBJ2-7 TRBD1
TGTGCCAGCTCAACCCACAGTGATCAGCCCCAGCATTTT CASSTHSDQPQHF few TRBV18 13 TRBJ1-5 -
TGTGCCAGCAGCTTAGGGGGGTTCAGCACTGAAGCTTTCTTT CASSLGGFSTEAFF - TRBV7-2 14 TRBJ1-1 -
TGTGCCACCAGCAGAGATAAACTAGCGGGAGATGAGCAGTTCTTC CATSRDKLAGDEQFF - TRBV15 15 TRBJ2-1 TRBD2
TGTGCCAGCAGAACCCTGACAGGGGGCAATCAGCCCCAGCATTTT CASRTLTGGNQPQHF - TRBV28 15 TRBJ1-5 TRBD1
TGTGCCACCAATACCTTGGGGGGGCCTGGAAACACCATATATTTT CATNTLGGPGNTIYF - TRBV5-4 15 TRBJ1-3 -
TGTGCCAGCAGCAGGAGTGCGCTCGAGAACACCGGGGAGCTGTTTTTT CASSRSALENTGELFF - TRBV21-1 16 TRBJ2-2 -
TGTGCCAGCAGCCAAGCCGAGACTAACTATGGCTACACCTTC CASSQAETNYGYTF - TRBV4-2 14 TRBJ1-2 -
TGTGCCAGTACCCTGGGGACAGAGACCAATCTGCCCCAGCATTTT CASTLGTETNLPQHF - TRBV19 15 TRBJ1-5 TRBD1
TGTGCCATCAGTGAGTCGTGGCTAGCGAACGGGAAAAATGAGCAGTTCTTC CAISESWLANGKNEQFF - TRBV10-3 17 TRBJ2-1 -
TGCGCCAGCAGCCAAGTCCGGGACCCCACGCGCGAGCAGTACTTC CASSQVRDPTREQYF - TRBV4-3 15 TRBJ2-7 -
TGTGCCAGCAGTTTAATGGCGGGAGGGCTCTACGAGCAGTACTTC CASSLMAGGLYEQYF - TRBV27 15 TRBJ2-7 TRBD2
TGTGCCAGCAGTTACACGGCAGGGGGGACCGGGGAGCTGTTTTTT CASSYTAGGTGELFF - TRBV6-5 15 TRBJ2-2 -
TGTGCCAGCAGCTTTAGCGGGGCTAGCTCCTACGAGCAGTACTTC CASSFSGASSYEQYF - TRBV11-2 15 TRBJ2-7 TRBD2
TGTGCCAGCAGAAAACCGGGACAGGGGTCGAAGGAGCAGTACTTC CASRKPGQGSKEQYF - TRBV2 15 TRBJ2-7 TRBD1
TGTGCCAGCAGTGGCCCGGGACTAGCGGGAGGGCCCCACGAGCAGTACTTC CASSGPGLAGGPHEQYF - TRBV28 17 TRBJ2-7 TRBD2
TGTGCCAGCAGTTCCCAGATAAACTATGGCTACACCTTC CASSSQINYGYTF - TRBV28 13 TRBJ1-2 -
TGCGCCAGCAGCCAATTTCGCGGGAGGGCCTCCTACAATGAGCAGTTCTTC CASSQFRGRASYNEQFF - TRBV4-3 17 TRBJ2-1 TRBD2
TGCGCCAGCATGCCGGGTCGGTTCCCCCTGAGTGAGCAGTTCTTC CASMPGRFPLSEQFF once TRBV5-1 15 TRBJ2-1 -
TGCGCCAGCAGCCAAGGACTAGCGGGAGTGAAAGAGACCCAGTACTTC CASSQGLAGVKETQYF - TRBV4-3 16 TRBJ2-5 TRBD2
TGCGCCAGCAGTGGTGGTCTGGATGAAAAACTGTTTTTT CASSGGLDEKLFF - TRBV10-2 13 TRBJ1-4 -
TGCGCCAGCAGCTTTTCGGCGGCAGGGGCCACTGAAGCTTTCTTT CASSFSAAGATEAFF - TRBV5-1 15 TRBJ1-1 -
TGTGCCAGTAGCCGGACGGAGAACACCGGGGAGCTGTTTTTT CASSRTENTGELFF few TRBV2 14 TRBJ2-2 -
TGTGCCATCAGTGTCGACAACGCCTACGAGCAGTACTTC CAISVDNAYEQYF - TRBV10-3 13 TRBJ2-7 -
TGTGCCTGGAGAGGATGGGGGAACTCCTACGAGCAGTACTTC CAWRGWGNSYEQYF once TRBV30 14 TRBJ2-7 -
TGTGCCAGCAGAACTCAGGGGGCATCCTACGAGCAGTACTTC CASRTQGASYEQYF - TRBV19 14 TRBJ2-7 TRBD1
TGTGCCAGCGGACTGGGCAATGAGCAGTTCTTC CASGLGNEQFF - TRBV14 11 TRBJ2-1 -
TGTGCCAGCAGTAAGGACGGCTCCTACGAGCAGTACTTC CASSKDGSYEQYF - TRBV6-5 13 TRBJ2-7 -
TGTGCCAGCAGCTTAGCGAGTTTAGCGGAAACCTACGAGCAGTACTTC CASSLASLAETYEQYF - TRBV7-9 16 TRBJ2-7 -
TGTGCCAGCACCAAAGCGGGTTCCAACGAGCAGTACTTC CASTKAGSNEQYF once TRBV2 13 TRBJ2-7 -
TGTGCCAGCAGTTTCTCAGGGAACACCGGGGAGCTGTTTTTT CASSFSGNTGELFF - TRBV28 14 TRBJ2-2 -
TGTGCCTCCCACCGGGGGGACCTGAACACTGAAGCTTTCTTT CASHRGDLNTEAFF - TRBV30 14 TRBJ1-1 -
TGTGCCAGCAGTGAATGGGGGGGCGGGGATACGCAGTATTTT CASSEWGGGDTQYF - TRBV2 14 TRBJ2-3 -
TGTGCCAGCAGTTTCGCCCATGGGCAGTTCTTC CASSFAHGQFF - TRBV28 11 TRBJ2-1 -
TGCGCCAGCAGCTTGGTTCCGGGGGGGTACGAGCAGTACTTC CASSLVPGGYEQYF - TRBV5-1 14 TRBJ2-7 TRBD2
TGTGCCAGCAGCTTAGGGCAGTCCTCCAATGAAAAACTGTTTTTT CASSLGQSSNEKLFF - TRBV7-9 15 TRBJ1-4 -
TGTGCCAGCAGTGAACTAGCGGGTCAGGGTGAGCAGTTCTTC CASSELAGQGEQFF - TRBV6-4 14 TRBJ2-1 TRBD2
TGTGCCAGCAGTTTCCACAGGGGGACCGGGGAGCTGTTTTTT CASSFHRGTGELFF - TRBV27 14 TRBJ2-2 TRBD1
TGTGCCAGCAGCTTACTTTCAGGAGCAGCAACTAATGAAAAACTGTTTTTT CASSLLSGAATNEKLFF - TRBV5-6 17 TRBJ1-4 -
TGCGCCAGCAGCCGAGCGGGAGATCGGGAGCAGTACTTC CASSRAGDREQYF - TRBV4-1 13 TRBJ2-7 TRBD2
TGTGCCAGCAGCTCCAACAGGGTTCCGAGTTACGAGCAGTACTTC CASSSNRVPSYEQYF - TRBV5-6 15 TRBJ2-7 -
TGTGCCAGCGCCTCACCCGGCAGGGTTGCCATTCAGTACTTC CASASPGRVAIQYF - TRBV19 14 TRBJ2-4 -
TGTGCCAGCAGCTCCAACCATCCCTATGGCTACACCTTC CASSSNHPYGYTF - TRBV9 13 TRBJ1-2 -
TGTGCCAGCAACTATGACAGGGACGACGGCTACACCTTC CASNYDRDDGYTF - TRBV2 13 TRBJ1-2 TRBD1
TGTGCCAGCAGTTATAGCGGGAGTGGGGACAATGAGCAGTTCTTC CASSYSGSGDNEQFF - TRBV6-5 15 TRBJ2-1 TRBD2
TGCAGCGTTGCACTAGCGGGATTACGCGAGCAGTACTTC CSVALAGLREQYF few TRBV29-1 13 TRBJ2-7 TRBD2
TGTGCCATCGGGGCTGCCGAAAATGAAAAACTGTTTTTT CAIGAAENEKLFF few TRBV10-3 13 TRBJ1-4 -
TGTGCCAGCACCACCCCAGGGGCTGGGGCCAACGTCCTGACTTTC CASTTPGAGANVLTF - TRBV6-6 15 TRBJ2-6 -
TGTGCCAGCAAAGTTGACCTGATGGGGGAAAAACTGTTTTTT CASKVDLMGEKLFF - TRBV6-5 14 TRBJ1-4 -
TGTGCCAGCAGTCCGACAGGCCCTCCGGGCACCGGGGAGCTGTTTTTT CASSPTGPPGTGELFF - TRBV28 16 TRBJ2-2 -